The sequence of this T cell receptor (beta chain) was determined in a study of cytomegalovirus exposure and HLA in healthy donors. Overall study findings and caveats: Listed as cytomegalovirus-associated were 150 or so TCR beta chains. A few CMV-associated chains proved CMV antigen-specific in vitro. The dataset shows that most TCR sequences were rare, while some public TCRs occurred in many donors. It was reportedly the case that the classifier diagnosed cytomegalovirus status with high specificity and sensitivity.

V was shortened by 4 bases and J by 3 bases, with 12 bases between the two germline ends. Looked up from germline, CDR1 is MRHNA and CDR2 is SNTAGT. The CDR3 is made up of 14 amino acids. Remarks on this clone: What it binds is not known.

Profiling relied on immunoSEQ multiplex PCR, and the TCRdb table lists in-frame clones only, not all of them. The table lists roughly 50,000 clones, just over 90% of them singletons. This TCR came from a woman younger than 35 in good health and CMV-seropositive. The rearrangement joins TRBV6-4 to TRBJ1-2, with a tentative D call TRBD1 (5 bases). Sequences were obtained from PBMCs. In nucleotides, the CDR3 is TGTGCCAGCAGTGTATCTGCGGGGGACTATGGCTACACCTTC. This gives the protein CASSVSAGDYGYTF.